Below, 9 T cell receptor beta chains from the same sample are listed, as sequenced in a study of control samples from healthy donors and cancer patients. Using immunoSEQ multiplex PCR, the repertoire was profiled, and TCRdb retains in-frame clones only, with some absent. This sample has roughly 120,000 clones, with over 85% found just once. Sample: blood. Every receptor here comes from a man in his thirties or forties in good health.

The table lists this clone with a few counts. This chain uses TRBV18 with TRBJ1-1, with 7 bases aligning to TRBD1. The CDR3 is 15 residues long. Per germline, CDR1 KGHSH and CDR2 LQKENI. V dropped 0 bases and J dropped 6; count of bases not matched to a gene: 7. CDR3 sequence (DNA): TGTGCCAGCTCACCACCCCGGGGAGGGGGCGCTGAAGCTTTCTTT. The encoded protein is CASSPPRGGGAEAFF. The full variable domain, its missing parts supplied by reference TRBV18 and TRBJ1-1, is NAGVMQNPRHLVRRRGQEARLRCSPMKGHSHVYWYRQLPEEGLKFMVYLQKENIIDESGMPKERFSAEFPKEGPSILRIQQVVRGDSAAYFCASSPPRGGGAEAFFGQGTRLTVV.

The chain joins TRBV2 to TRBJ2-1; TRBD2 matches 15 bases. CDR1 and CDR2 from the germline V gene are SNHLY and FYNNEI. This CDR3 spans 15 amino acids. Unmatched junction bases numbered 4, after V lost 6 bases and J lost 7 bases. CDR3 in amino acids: CASRPGTSGGNEQFF. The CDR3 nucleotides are TGTGCCAGCAGGCCCGGGACTAGCGGGGGGAATGAGCAGTTCTTC.

CDR3 loop: CASSLAGQGINYGYTF. In DNA form, the CDR3 reads TGTGCCAGCAGCTTAGCTGGACAGGGAATTAACTATGGCTACACCTTC. This chain joins TRBV7-9 and TRBJ1-2; 8 nucleotides agree with TRBD1. Germline V gives CDR1 SEHNR, CDR2 FQNEAQ (reference sequence). After removal of 0 bases from V and 1 base from J, the junction contained 4 bases not matched to a gene. CDR3 size: 16 residues.

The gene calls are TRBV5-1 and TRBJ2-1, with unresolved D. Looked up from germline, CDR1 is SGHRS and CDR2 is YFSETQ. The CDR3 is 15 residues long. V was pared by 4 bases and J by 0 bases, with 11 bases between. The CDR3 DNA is TGCGCCAGCAGCGCCGGCGTGTTCTCCTACAATGAGCAGTTCTTC. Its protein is CASSAGVFSYNEQFF.

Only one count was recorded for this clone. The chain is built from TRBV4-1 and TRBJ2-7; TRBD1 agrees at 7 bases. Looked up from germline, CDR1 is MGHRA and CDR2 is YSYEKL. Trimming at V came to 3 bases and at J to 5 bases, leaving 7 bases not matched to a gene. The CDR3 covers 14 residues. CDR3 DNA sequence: TGCGCCAGCAGCCACGACAGGGTGACCAACGAGCAGTACTTC. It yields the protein CASSHDRVTNEQYF.

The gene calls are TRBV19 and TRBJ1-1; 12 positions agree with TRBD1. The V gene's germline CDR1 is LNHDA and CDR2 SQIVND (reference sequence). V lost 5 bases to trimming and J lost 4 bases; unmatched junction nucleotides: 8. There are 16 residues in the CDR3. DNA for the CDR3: TGTGCCAGTAGTTCGCCGGGACAGGGGGCTAGCACTGAAGCTTTCTTT. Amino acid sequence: CASSSPGQGASTEAFF.

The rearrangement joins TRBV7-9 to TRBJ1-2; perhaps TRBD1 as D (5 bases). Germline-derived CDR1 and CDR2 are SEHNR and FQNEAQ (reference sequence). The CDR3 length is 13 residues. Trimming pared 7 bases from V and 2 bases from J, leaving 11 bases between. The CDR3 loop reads CASTPGANYGYTF. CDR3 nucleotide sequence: TGTGCCAGCACCCCCGGGGCAAACTATGGCTACACCTTC.

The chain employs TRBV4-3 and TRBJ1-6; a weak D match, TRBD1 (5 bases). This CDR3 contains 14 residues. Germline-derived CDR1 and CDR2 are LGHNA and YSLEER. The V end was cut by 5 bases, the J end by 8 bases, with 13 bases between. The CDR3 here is CASSAHRPDSPLHF. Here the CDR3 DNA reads TGCGCCAGCAGCGCGCACAGGCCCGATTCACCCCTCCACTTT.

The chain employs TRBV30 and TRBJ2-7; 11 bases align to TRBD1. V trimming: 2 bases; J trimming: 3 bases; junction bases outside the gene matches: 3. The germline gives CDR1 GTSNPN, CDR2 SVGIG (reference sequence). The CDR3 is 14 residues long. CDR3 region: CAWSIGTGGYEQYF. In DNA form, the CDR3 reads TGTGCCTGGAGTATAGGGACAGGGGGCTACGAGCAGTACTTC.